This T cell receptor beta chain stems from a study of beta chain features in type 1 diabetes. Study-wide results and limits: Shorter TCRB CDR3s, moderately but significantly so, marked every one of the four CD4+ subsets in Type 1 diabetes patients.

Expressed TCRB transcripts got sequenced, as all isolated RNA was reverse transcribed. Assay: immunoSEQ multiplex PCR; the TCRdb copy retains only in-frame clones and omits some. The sample consists of under 20,000 clones, 50% of them appearing once. Post-sort purity exceeded 95% for all sorted populations. Germline CDR1 LNHDA, CDR2 SQIVND (reference sequence). V was trimmed by 5 bases and J by 3 bases, leaving 10 bases between them. CDR3 length: 13 residues. A few counts support this clone. The antigen remains undetermined. The genes are TRBV19 and TRBJ1-2, with D unresolved. The specimen sequenced was stem cell memory CD4+ T cells from blood. The sequence was collected from a man aged 18 to 29 in good health. CDR3 DNA: TGTGCCAGTAGTCCGCTCGGGGACTATGGCTACACCTTC. This translates into CASSPLGDYGYTF.